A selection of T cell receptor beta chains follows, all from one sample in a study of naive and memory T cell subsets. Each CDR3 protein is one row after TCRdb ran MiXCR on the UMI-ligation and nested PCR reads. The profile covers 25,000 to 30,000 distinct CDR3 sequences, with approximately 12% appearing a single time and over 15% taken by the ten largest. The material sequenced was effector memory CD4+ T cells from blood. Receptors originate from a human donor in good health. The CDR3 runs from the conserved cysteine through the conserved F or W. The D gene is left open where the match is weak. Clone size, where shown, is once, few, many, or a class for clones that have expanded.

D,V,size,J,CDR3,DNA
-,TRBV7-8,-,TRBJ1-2,CASSSRTAYGYTF,TGTGCCAGCAGCTCGAGGACAGCCTATGGCTACACCTTC
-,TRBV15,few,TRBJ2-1,CATSRDSASYNEQFF,TGTGCCACCAGCAGAGATTCGGCTAGCTACAATGAGCAGTTCTTC
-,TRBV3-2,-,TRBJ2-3,CASSPPGLAEPGVKDTQYF,TGTGCCAGCAGCCCCCCGGGACTAGCGGAACCCGGGGTGAAGGATACGCAGTATTTT
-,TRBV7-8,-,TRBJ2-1,CASSLDQETSSYNEQFF,TGTGCCAGCAGCTTAGATCAGGAGACTAGCTCCTACAATGAGCAGTTCTTC
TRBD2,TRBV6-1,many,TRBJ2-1,CASSEELAGIGGEQFF,TGTGCCAGCAGTGAAGAACTAGCGGGAATTGGGGGTGAGCAGTTCTTC
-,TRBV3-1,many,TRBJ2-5,CASSWGPGETQYF,TGTGCCAGCAGCTGGGGACCGGGGGAGACCCAGTACTTC
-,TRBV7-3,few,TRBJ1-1,CASSLWLNTEAFF,TGTGCCAGCAGCTTATGGCTGAACACTGAAGCTTTCTTT
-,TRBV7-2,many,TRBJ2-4,CASTKDGAKNIQYF,TGTGCCAGCACCAAGGACGGGGCCAAAAACATTCAGTACTTC
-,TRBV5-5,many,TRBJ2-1,CASSFGVLAASNNEQFF,TGTGCCAGCAGCTTTGGTGTCCTAGCCGCCTCTAACAATGAGCAGTTCTTC
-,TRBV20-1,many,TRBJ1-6,CSAPGGRGALGSPLHF,TGCAGTGCTCCTGGGGGTCGGGGGGCATTGGGTTCACCCCTCCACTTT
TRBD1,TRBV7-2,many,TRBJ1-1,CASSLALQGAEAFF,TGTGCCAGCAGCTTAGCGCTTCAGGGGGCTGAAGCTTTCTTT
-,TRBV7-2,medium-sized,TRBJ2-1,CASSQVFQYNEQFF,TGTGCCAGCAGCCAAGTTTTTCAATACAATGAGCAGTTCTTC
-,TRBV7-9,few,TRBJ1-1,CASSQGFPEAFF,TGTGCCAGCAGCCAGGGTTTTCCTGAAGCTTTCTTT
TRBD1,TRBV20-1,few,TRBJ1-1,CSAKGGWGTEAFF,TGCAGTGCTAAAGGGGGCTGGGGCACTGAAGCTTTCTTT
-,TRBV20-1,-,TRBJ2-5,CSASSPNRQETQYF,TGCAGTGCTAGCTCGCCCAACCGGCAAGAGACCCAGTACTTC
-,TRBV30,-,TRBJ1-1,CAWSPRTAEAFF,TGTGCCTGGAGTCCAAGGACAGCAGAAGCTTTCTTT
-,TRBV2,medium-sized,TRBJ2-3,CASSGTGSRTDTQYF,TGTGCCAGCAGTGGAACGGGGTCTCGCACAGATACGCAGTATTTT
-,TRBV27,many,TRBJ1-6,CASSGGYNSPLHF,TGTGCCAGCAGTGGGGGATATAATTCACCCCTCCACTTT
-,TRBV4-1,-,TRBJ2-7,CASSHSRAPEPYEQYF,TGCGCCAGCAGCCACTCCCGGGCCCCAGAACCCTACGAGCAGTACTTC
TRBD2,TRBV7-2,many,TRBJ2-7,CASSLAGTSGSYEQYF,TGTGCCAGCAGCTTAGCCGGGACTAGCGGGAGCTACGAGCAGTACTTC
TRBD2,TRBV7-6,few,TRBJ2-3,CASSLASSGRLSRTDTQYF,TGTGCCAGCAGCTTAGCGTCTAGCGGGAGGTTATCGCGAACAGATACGCAGTATTTT
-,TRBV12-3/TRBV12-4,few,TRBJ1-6,CASSSARANSPLHF,TGTGCCAGCAGTTCAGCCAGGGCCAATTCACCCCTCCACTTT
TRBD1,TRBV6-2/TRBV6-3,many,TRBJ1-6,CASREKGQRNSPLHF,TGTGCCAGCAGAGAAAAGGGACAGCGAAATTCACCCCTCCACTTT
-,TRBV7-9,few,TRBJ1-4,CASSSRRANEKLFF,TGTGCCAGCAGCTCGAGGAGGGCTAATGAAAAACTGTTTTTT
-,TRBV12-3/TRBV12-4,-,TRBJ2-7,CASSPPRTSDYEWQYF,TGTGCCAGCAGCCCACCCCGTACGTCAGATTACGAGTGGCAGTACTTC
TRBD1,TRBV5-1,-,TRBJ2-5,CASSLRALAGGETQYF,TGCGCCAGCAGCCTACGAGCGCTCGCAGGGGGAGAGACCCAGTACTTC
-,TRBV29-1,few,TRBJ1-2,CSVEDRLDGYTF,TGCAGCGTTGAAGATCGTCTTGATGGCTACACCTTC
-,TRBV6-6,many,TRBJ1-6,CASSTLDNDLESPLHF,TGTGCCAGCAGTACCCTTGACAATGACTTAGAGTCACCCCTCCACTTT
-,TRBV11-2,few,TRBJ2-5,CASSHDSQETQYF,TGTGCCAGCAGTCATGACAGTCAAGAGACCCAGTACTTC
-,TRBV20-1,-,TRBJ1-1,CSARAGGRGATEAFF,TGCAGTGCTAGAGCGGGGGGGCGCGGGGCCACTGAAGCTTTCTTT
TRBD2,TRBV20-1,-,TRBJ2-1,CSARYPSGGVNEQFF,TGCAGTGCTAGATACCCTAGCGGGGGGGTCAATGAGCAGTTCTTC
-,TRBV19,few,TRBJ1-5,CASRKEVVGQPQHF,TGTGCCAGTCGTAAGGAGGTCGTGGGTCAGCCCCAGCATTTT
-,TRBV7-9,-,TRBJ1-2,CASSERAPSLRDGYTF,TGTGCCAGCAGCGAACGGGCACCCTCCCTTAGGGATGGCTACACCTTC
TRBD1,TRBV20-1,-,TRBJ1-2,CSARDTQGTGDGYTF,TGCAGTGCTAGAGACACTCAAGGGACAGGGGATGGCTACACCTTC
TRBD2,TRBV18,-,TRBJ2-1,CASSQLAGYNEQFF,TGTGCCAGCTCGCAACTAGCGGGATACAATGAGCAGTTCTTC
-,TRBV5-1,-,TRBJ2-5,CASSPTGLPGETQYF,TGCGCCAGCAGCCCGACGGGCCTCCCGGGGGAGACCCAGTACTTC
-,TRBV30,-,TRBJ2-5,CAWSVRLRETQYF,TGTGCCTGGAGTGTCCGTTTGCGAGAGACCCAGTACTTC
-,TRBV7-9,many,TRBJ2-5,CASSLWQGTQETQYF,TGTGCCAGCAGCCTCTGGCAGGGGACCCAAGAGACCCAGTACTTC
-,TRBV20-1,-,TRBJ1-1,CSAPPLRLHTEAFF,TGCAGTGCTCCCCCACTTCGGTTACACACTGAAGCTTTCTTT
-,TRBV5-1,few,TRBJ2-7,CASSFGGIYEQYF,TGCGCCAGCAGCTTCGGAGGGATCTACGAGCAGTACTTC
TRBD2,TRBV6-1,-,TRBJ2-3,CASILAGVLTGTDTQYF,TGTGCCAGCATACTAGCGGGAGTACTTACTGGCACAGATACGCAGTATTTT
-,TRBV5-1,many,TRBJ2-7,CASSSDRTYEQYF,TGCGCCAGCAGCTCCGACAGAACCTACGAGCAGTACTTC
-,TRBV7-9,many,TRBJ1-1,CASRRPGDNTEAFF,TGTGCCAGCAGGCGTCCCGGGGATAACACTGAAGCTTTCTTT
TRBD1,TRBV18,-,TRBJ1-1,CASSLRDRGTEAFF,TGTGCCAGCTCACTCCGGGACAGGGGCACTGAAGCTTTCTTT
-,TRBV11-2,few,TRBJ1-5,CASSLDRGPTQHF,TGTGCCAGCAGCTTAGATAGGGGCCCAACCCAGCATTTT
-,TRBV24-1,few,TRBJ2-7,CATSEGGYEQYF,TGTGCCACCAGTGAGGGCGGCTACGAGCAGTACTTC
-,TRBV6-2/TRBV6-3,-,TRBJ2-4,CASRDPGQNIQYF,TGTGCCAGCAGGGACCCCGGACAAAACATTCAGTACTTC
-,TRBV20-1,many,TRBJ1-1,CSANPNSLNTEAFF,TGCAGTGCTAACCCGAACAGTCTGAACACTGAAGCTTTCTTT
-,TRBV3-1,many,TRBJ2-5,CASSQGVTGQETQYF,TGTGCCAGCAGCCAAGGGGTCACAGGGCAAGAGACCCAGTACTTC
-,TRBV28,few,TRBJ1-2,CASSPPDRWSGENGYTF,TGTGCCAGCAGCCCACCAGACAGGTGGTCAGGGGAAAATGGCTACACCTTC
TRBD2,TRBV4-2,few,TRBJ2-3,CASSQDPPTSGSFADTQYF,TGTGCCAGCAGCCAAGACCCCCCAACTAGCGGGAGTTTCGCAGATACGCAGTATTTT
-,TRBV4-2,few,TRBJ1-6,CASSQDVQGTHSPLHF,TGTGCCAGCAGCCAAGATGTCCAGGGAACGCATTCACCCCTCCACTTT